A selection of T cell receptor beta chains follows, all from one sample in a study of naive and memory T cell subsets. MiXCR, applied by TCRdb to the UMI-ligation and nested PCR reads, yields one record per CDR3 protein. The repertoire holds under 35,000 distinct CDR3 sequences, with 15% to 20% as singletons. The sample comprised effector memory CD4+ T cells from blood. These receptors originate from a human donor in good health. The CDR3 runs from the conserved cysteine through the conserved F or W. A D gene is named only where the DNA matches it firmly. Clone size is shown for a subset of rows, as once, few, many or a class of expanded clone.

cdr3_nt: TGTGCCAGCAGTTTAGGGATTAGACTAGCGGGAGGATACAATGAGCAGTTCTTC
cdr3_aa: CASSLGIRLAGGYNEQFF
v_call: TRBV28
j_call: TRBJ2-1
d_call: TRBD2
cdr3_length: 18
clone_size: .

cdr3_nt: TGTGCCAGCAGCTTAGGACCCGGCTACGATGAGCAGTTCTTC
cdr3_aa: CASSLGPGYDEQFF
v_call: TRBV7-2
j_call: TRBJ2-1
d_call: .
cdr3_length: 14
clone_size: few

cdr3_nt: TGCAGTGCTAGAGATTTAACTAGCACAGATACGCAGTATTTT
cdr3_aa: CSARDLTSTDTQYF
v_call: TRBV20-1
j_call: TRBJ2-3
d_call: .
cdr3_length: 14
clone_size: few

cdr3_nt: TGTGCCAGTAAATCCCCGACAGGGGGGCGGCTAGCGAATAATGAGCAGTTCTTC
cdr3_aa: CASKSPTGGRLANNEQFF
v_call: TRBV19
j_call: TRBJ2-1
d_call: TRBD1
cdr3_length: 18
clone_size: medium-sized

cdr3_nt: TGTGCCAGCAGTGGACAGGCAAGGATAGCCAAAAACATTCAGTACTTC
cdr3_aa: CASSGQARIAKNIQYF
v_call: TRBV6-1
j_call: TRBJ2-4
d_call: .
cdr3_length: 16
clone_size: .

cdr3_nt: TGTGCCAGCAGCTCGCGGGCGGCCGCCACAGATACGCAGTATTTT
cdr3_aa: CASSSRAAATDTQYF
v_call: TRBV7-2
j_call: TRBJ2-3
d_call: .
cdr3_length: 15
clone_size: .

cdr3_nt: TGCAGTGCTCCCAGGATCCTCGGGGAGGATGGCTACACCTTC
cdr3_aa: CSAPRILGEDGYTF
v_call: TRBV20-1
j_call: TRBJ1-2
d_call: .
cdr3_length: 14
clone_size: few

cdr3_nt: TGTGCCAGCAGCTTAGGGACCGGGACTAGCGGTTACGAGCAGTACTTC
cdr3_aa: CASSLGTGTSGYEQYF
v_call: TRBV7-8
j_call: TRBJ2-7
d_call: TRBD2
cdr3_length: 16
clone_size: .

cdr3_nt: TGCAGTGCTAGAGACAGGGGGCTTTTTTCAGGTCAGCCCCAGCATTTT
cdr3_aa: CSARDRGLFSGQPQHF
v_call: TRBV20-1
j_call: TRBJ1-5
d_call: TRBD1
cdr3_length: 16
clone_size: many

cdr3_nt: TGTGCCAGCACCACAGGGGGCGCCGATCAGCCCCAGCATTTT
cdr3_aa: CASTTGGADQPQHF
v_call: TRBV28
j_call: TRBJ1-5
d_call: TRBD1
cdr3_length: 14
clone_size: many

cdr3_nt: TGTGCCAGCAGACCCCGGATGGACACTGAAGCTTTCTTT
cdr3_aa: CASRPRMDTEAFF
v_call: TRBV3-1
j_call: TRBJ1-1
d_call: .
cdr3_length: 13
clone_size: medium-sized

cdr3_nt: TGTGCCTGGAGTCGGAGGGACTCCTACAATGAGCAGTTCTTC
cdr3_aa: CAWSRRDSYNEQFF
v_call: TRBV30
j_call: TRBJ2-1
d_call: .
cdr3_length: 14
clone_size: .

cdr3_nt: TGCGCCAGCAGCCCTGACAGGGGGCCTGGAGACATTCAGTACTTC
cdr3_aa: CASSPDRGPGDIQYF
v_call: TRBV5-1
j_call: TRBJ2-4
d_call: TRBD1
cdr3_length: 15
clone_size: .

cdr3_nt: TGCAGTGCTGGACAGAACACTGAAGCTTTCTTT
cdr3_aa: CSAGQNTEAFF
v_call: TRBV20-1
j_call: TRBJ1-1
d_call: .
cdr3_length: 11
clone_size: many

cdr3_nt: TGTGCCAGCAGCTTAGCGGGCAGCGTCAATCAGCCCCAGCATTTT
cdr3_aa: CASSLAGSVNQPQHF
v_call: TRBV7-9
j_call: TRBJ1-5
d_call: .
cdr3_length: 15
clone_size: few

cdr3_nt: TGTGCCAGCAGCAACTACGCGGGAGGGTACAATGAGCAGTTCTTC
cdr3_aa: CASSNYAGGYNEQFF
v_call: TRBV7-9
j_call: TRBJ2-1
d_call: TRBD2
cdr3_length: 15
clone_size: many

cdr3_nt: TGTGCCAGCAGTTTAATTTCAGGGGGCGCCGGCAAGGAGCCCCAGCATTTT
cdr3_aa: CASSLISGGAGKEPQHF
v_call: TRBV28
j_call: TRBJ1-5
d_call: TRBD1
cdr3_length: 17
clone_size: .

cdr3_nt: TGTGCCAGCTCACGGTCGCGGCTGACGGGAACGGGCAATGAGCAGTTCTTC
cdr3_aa: CASSRSRLTGTGNEQFF
v_call: TRBV18
j_call: TRBJ2-1
d_call: .
cdr3_length: 17
clone_size: .

cdr3_nt: TGTGCCAGCAGGGAGATCTCTGGAAACACCATATATTTT
cdr3_aa: CASREISGNTIYF
v_call: TRBV6-5
j_call: TRBJ1-3
d_call: .
cdr3_length: 13
clone_size: .

cdr3_nt: TGTGCCAGCAGCTTGCTCTACGGGAGGGCGAGCGAGCAGTACTTC
cdr3_aa: CASSLLYGRASEQYF
v_call: TRBV5-6
j_call: TRBJ2-7
d_call: TRBD2
cdr3_length: 15
clone_size: few

cdr3_nt: TGTGCCAGCAGCTTATCATGGCTAAAAAAACCGGGACTAGCACCAGATACGCAGTATTTT
cdr3_aa: CASSLSWLKKPGLAPDTQYF
v_call: TRBV7-9
j_call: TRBJ2-3
d_call: TRBD2
cdr3_length: 20
clone_size: .

cdr3_nt: TGCAGCGTTGAGATTACCCCACCAGGGGGACTGCAGTACTTC
cdr3_aa: CSVEITPPGGLQYF
v_call: TRBV29-1
j_call: TRBJ2-7
d_call: .
cdr3_length: 14
clone_size: few

cdr3_nt: TGTGCCAGCACCGCCTGGGGGAGCAATCAGCCCCAGCATTTT
cdr3_aa: CASTAWGSNQPQHF
v_call: TRBV27
j_call: TRBJ1-5
d_call: .
cdr3_length: 14
clone_size: many

cdr3_nt: TGTGCCAGCAGTTCGGGACTAGCGGCCTCCCTCACAGATACGCAGTATTTT
cdr3_aa: CASSSGLAASLTDTQYF
v_call: TRBV28
j_call: TRBJ2-3
d_call: TRBD2
cdr3_length: 17
clone_size: .

cdr3_nt: TGTGCCAGCCGGCCTAACAGGGGGGAGGTATTCTTT
cdr3_aa: CASRPNRGEVFF
v_call: TRBV3-1
j_call: TRBJ1-1
d_call: TRBD1
cdr3_length: 12
clone_size: .

cdr3_nt: TGTGCCAGCAGTGACACTAGCATCGGACCTCACAATGAGCAGTTCTTC
cdr3_aa: CASSDTSIGPHNEQFF
v_call: TRBV6-4
j_call: TRBJ2-1
d_call: .
cdr3_length: 16
clone_size: .

cdr3_nt: TGTGCCAGCAGTTACTCCGGGACGGCTGAAGCTTTCTTT
cdr3_aa: CASSYSGTAEAFF
v_call: TRBV6-5
j_call: TRBJ1-1
d_call: .
cdr3_length: 13
clone_size: .

cdr3_nt: TGCAGTGCCCAATACAGGGAGGATTCACCCCTCCACTTT
cdr3_aa: CSAQYREDSPLHF
v_call: TRBV20-1
j_call: TRBJ1-6
d_call: .
cdr3_length: 13
clone_size: .

cdr3_nt: TGTGCCAGCAGTCCAGGGGGCCGGGGGACACCCCTCCACTTT
cdr3_aa: CASSPGGRGTPLHF
v_call: TRBV11-2
j_call: TRBJ1-6
d_call: TRBD1
cdr3_length: 14
clone_size: .

cdr3_nt: TGTGCTAGCAGCCCAGGGACAGGACCGGAGACCCAGTACTTC
cdr3_aa: CASSPGTGPETQYF
v_call: TRBV7-7
j_call: TRBJ2-5
d_call: TRBD1
cdr3_length: 14
clone_size: .

cdr3_nt: TGTGCCAGCAGTCCGGGACCGGGGAATTCACCCCTCCACTTT
cdr3_aa: CASSPGPGNSPLHF
v_call: TRBV6-6
j_call: TRBJ1-6
d_call: .
cdr3_length: 14
clone_size: medium-sized

cdr3_nt: TGCAGTGCTAGTGACTACAATGAGCAGTTCTTC
cdr3_aa: CSASDYNEQFF
v_call: TRBV20-1
j_call: TRBJ2-1
d_call: .
cdr3_length: 11
clone_size: .